The 29 T cell receptor beta chains below all came from one sample that was sequenced in a study of blood T cells in healthy people across ages. Through a sample-barcoded 5' primer and a J-beta primer mix, a second PCR was run for roughly 6 to 11 cycles. TCRdb redid the calling of the 5' RACE reads with MiXCR, one entry per CDR3 protein. The sample lists around 1,000,000 distinct CDR3 sequences, roughly 24% seen once, with 0.75% in the top ten. This same sample was also taken into another study, of T cells of mothers and their children.

Specimen: blood. The source is a girl aged 2-10 years in good health.

This clonotype was counted between two and nine times. The chain recombines TRBV20-1 with TRBJ2-5, with TRBD2 matching 14 bases. Trimming cost V 2 bases and J 4 bases; bases outside gene matches: 6. CDR3 length: 16 residues. The V gene's germline CDR1 is DFQATT and CDR2 SNEGSKA (reference sequence). DNA for the CDR3: TGCAGTGCTAGACGACTAGCGGGAGGGAGCGTAGAGACCCAGTACTTC. Its translation is CSARRLAGGSVETQYF.

The chain is built from TRBV6-5 and TRBJ1-3; a weak D match, TRBD1 (6 bases). The V and J ends lost 6 bases and 4 bases respectively, with 10 bases between them. CDR1 and CDR2 (germline): MNHEY, SVGAGI. The CDR3 spans 13 residues. The CDR3 region is CASRAGVGNTIYF. In nucleotides, the CDR3 is TGTGCCAGCAGGGCAGGGGTAGGAAACACCATATATTTT.

This clonotype was counted a few times. V usage is TRBV28 and J usage is TRBJ1-3, with D hard to call. Germline values: CDR1 MDHEN, CDR2 SYDVKM. The V gene lost 7 bases and the J gene lost 4 bases, with 11 bases spanning the gap. The CDR3 spans 13 residues. CDR3: CASTGPAGNTIYF. CDR3 bases: TGTGCCAGCACCGGCCCAGCCGGAAACACCATATATTTT.

The rearrangement uses TRBV4-3 and TRBJ2-5, with TRBD2 identical over 8 bases. The DNA end is more similar to TRBJ2-1, so the J call may be wrong. The germline V gene encodes CDR1 LGHNA and CDR2 YSLEER. The CDR3 totals 15 residues. CDR3: CASSQGPGGANEQFF. Written as DNA, the CDR3 is TGCGCCAGCAGCCAAGGACCCGGGGGGGCGAATGAGCAGTTCTTC.

This chain uses TRBV29-1 with TRBJ2-3; 12 nucleotides line up with TRBD1. V shed 6 bases and J 3 bases; nucleotides not matched to a gene: 4. The CDR3 has 14 amino acids. Germline lookup yields CDR1 SQVTM and CDR2 ANQGSEA. CDR3 residues: CSVGDRGPTDTQYF. In DNA, the CDR3 is TGCAGCGTCGGGGACAGGGGGCCGACAGATACGCAGTATTTT.

The chain carries TRBV7-2 and TRBJ2-5; no reliable D call. The CDR3 covers 13 residues. The germline V gene encodes CDR1 SGHTA and CDR2 FQGNSA. V dropped 3 bases and J dropped 5 bases, with 10 bases sitting between them. CDR3 loop: CASSLGIMETQYF. The CDR3 region has the DNA TGTGCCAGCAGCTTGGGAATTATGGAGACCCAGTACTTC. The whole variable domain, remainder taken from reference TRBV7-2 and TRBJ2-5, is GAGVSQSPSNKVTEKGKDVELRCDPISGHTALYWYRQSLGQGLEFLIYFQGNSAPDKSGLPSDRFSAERTGGSVSTLTIQRTQQEDSAVYLCASSLGIMETQYFGPGTRLLVL.

This clonotype showed up just a few times. The gene calls are TRBV29-1 and TRBJ1-2; possibly TRBD1 for D (6 bases). The germline gives CDR1 SQVTM, CDR2 ANQGSEA. Trimming shortened V by 4 bases and J by 7 bases, and 13 bases separated the two germline ends. The CDR3 has 12 residues. The CDR3 loop is CSVAGAETGYTF. The CDR3 DNA reads as TGCAGCGTTGCAGGGGCGGAGACTGGCTACACCTTC. Drawing the rest from reference TRBV29-1 and TRBJ1-2, the complete variable domain is SAVISQKPSRDICQRGTSLTIQCQVDSQVTMMFWYRQQPGQSLTLIATANQGSEATYESGFVIDKFPISRPNLTFSTLTVSNMSPEDSSIYLCSVAGAETGYTFGSGTRLTVV.

The chain combines TRBV29-1 with TRBJ1-1; 8 bases map to TRBD1. Per germline, CDR1 SQVTM and CDR2 ANQGSEA. V dropped 7 bases and J dropped 0; count of bases not matched to a gene: 7. This CDR3 spans 14 amino acids. This CDR3 reads CSGRTGGMNTEAFF. CDR3 in DNA: TGCAGCGGACGCACAGGGGGAATGAACACTGAAGCTTTCTTT.

This chain links TRBV12-3 or TRBV12-4 with TRBJ2-7; 7 bases agree with TRBD1. Trimming at V came to 3 bases and at J to 7 bases, leaving 18 bases not matched to a gene. This CDR3 region has 17 residues. DNA of the CDR3: TGTGCCAGCAGTTTCCCCGGACAGGACTCTCTCTTTCAGGAGCAGTACTTC. Amino acid sequence: CASSFPGQDSLFQEQYF.

This clonotype was detected only a few times. This sequence joins TRBV5-1 and TRBJ2-3, with 8 bases matching TRBD1. J was trimmed by 1 base and V by 2 bases; bases with no gene match: 9. Per the germline V gene, CDR1 is SGHRS and CDR2 is YFSETQ. CDR3 size: 17 residues. The CDR3 region has the DNA TGCGCCAGCAGCTTCTCCCCCACGGGACAGGGCACAGATACGCAGTATTTT. It codes for CASSFSPTGQGTDTQYF.

CDR3 DNA sequence: TGTGCCAGCAGCGTTGATGGGGCATACACTGAAGCTTTCTTT. This gives the protein CASSVDGAYTEAFF. The chain combines TRBV3-1 with TRBJ1-1; D perhaps matches TRBD1 (5 bases). Between the trimmed V and J ends, which lost 5 bases and 3 bases, there was a span of 13 bases. The CDR3 runs to 14 residues. CDR1 LGHDT and CDR2 YNNKEL come from the germline V gene (reference sequence). Supplemented by reference TRBV3-1 and TRBJ1-1, the full variable domain reads DTAVSQTPKYLVTQMGNDKSIKCEQNLGHDTMYWYKQDSKKFLKIMFSYNNKELIINETVPNRFSPKSPDKAHLNLHINSLELGDSAVYFCASSVDGAYTEAFFGQGTRLTVV.

The chain is built from TRBV27 and TRBJ2-7; TRBD1 matches at 11 bases. Germline lookup yields CDR1 MNHEY and CDR2 SMNVEV (reference sequence). The V gene end was trimmed by 8 bases and the J gene end by 5 bases; junction bases not matched to a gene: 8. This CDR3 has 14 residues. The CDR3 DNA reads TGTGCCAGCCCTATACGGACAGGGGGCGACGAGCAGTACTTC. Its translation: CASPIRTGGDEQYF.

The rearrangement links TRBV7-2 to TRBJ2-1; no clear D gene. CDR1 and CDR2 from the germline V gene are SGHTA and FQGNSA. The CDR3 runs 12 residues. V lost 3 bases to trimming and J lost 10 bases, with 10 bases between them. DNA for the CDR3: TGTGCCAGCAGCTTGTTTCCCGGCGAGCAGTTCTTC. Its translation is CASSLFPGEQFF.

This clonotype occurred a few times. The chain joins TRBV20-1 to TRBJ2-7; 8 bases are a match to TRBD1. This CDR3 has 12 amino acids. With 4 bases clipped from V and 2 bases from J, the junction kept 1 base outside the gene matches. CDR1 is DFQATT and CDR2 is SNEGSKA in the germline V gene (reference sequence). The DNA for the CDR3 is TGCAGTGCTATACAGGGGGCCTACGAGCAGTACTTC. Residues: CSAIQGAYEQYF.

The chain couples TRBV5-1 to TRBJ2-5; unclear D gene. The end of the DNA fits TRBJ2-7 better, so the J call may be wrong. CDR3 length: 13 residues. Looked up from germline, CDR1 is SGHRS and CDR2 is YFSETQ. CDR3 coding DNA: TGCGCCAGCAGCTTGGGCAATGCATACGAGCAGTACTTC. This sequence encodes CASSLGNAYEQYF.

J is TRBJ2-4 and V is TRBV9; 14 nucleotides agree with TRBD2. The CDR3 is 17 amino acids. CDR1 and CDR2 from the germline V gene are SGDLS and YYNGEE. V trimming: 5 bases; J trimming: 3 bases; junction bases outside the gene matches: 7. The CDR3 is CASRRLAGGRGKNIQYF. CDR3 DNA sequence: TGTGCCAGCAGGAGACTAGCGGGGGGGCGTGGCAAAAACATTCAGTACTTC.

The genes are TRBV7-9 and TRBJ1-1; D uncertain. CDR1 and CDR2 (germline): SEHNR, FQNEAQ (reference sequence). This CDR3 spans 15 amino acids. V was pared by 1 base and J by 4 bases, with 13 bases between. CDR3: CASSLEFIGPTEAFF. CDR3 nucleotides: TGTGCCAGCAGCTTAGAGTTTATAGGACCCACTGAAGCTTTCTTT.

This clonotype came up a few times. It may be a read error: a sequence one base away is much more abundant. The chain combines TRBV7-9 with TRBJ1-5, with D hard to call. CDR3 length: 13 residues. CDR1 is SEHNR, CDR2 FQNEAQ, per germline (reference sequence). Trimming pared 1 base from V and 3 bases from J, leaving 4 bases between. The CDR3 is CASSLDINQPQHF. The DNA of the CDR3 is TGTGCCAGCAGCTTAGATATCAATCAGCCCCAGCATTTT.

The chain has TRBV27 and TRBJ1-4; 9 bases map to TRBD1. Trimming took 5 bases from V and 8 from J; bases not matched to a gene: 6. The CDR3 has 14 amino acids. Germline assignment: CDR1 MNHEY and CDR2 SMNVEV (reference sequence). CDR3 coding DNA: TGTGCCAGCAGTATAAGACAGGGGGAGGAAAAACTGTTTTTT. The encoded protein is CASSIRQGEEKLFF.

This clonotype was seen only a few times. The DNA for the CDR3 is TGTGCCAGCAGTTTCGCAGAGAACACTGAAGCTTTCTTT. Residues: CASSFAENTEAFF. V is TRBV12-3 or TRBV12-4 and J is TRBJ1-1, with D unresolved. This CDR3 comprises 13 residues. The V gene lost 3 bases and the J gene lost 1 base, with 6 bases spanning the gap.

CDR3 sequence: CASSLRLARTSYNEQFF. CDR3 sequence (DNA): TGTGCCAGCAGCCTCCGACTAGCGAGAACGTCCTACAATGAGCAGTTCTTC. This chain uses TRBV7-2 with TRBJ2-1; 8 nucleotides match TRBD2. The CDR3 is made up of 17 amino acids. The trim removed 5 bases at V and 1 base at J, leaving 10 bases unmatched. Germline-derived CDR1 and CDR2 are SGHTA and FQGNSA. Based on the CDR3 plus reference TRBV7-2 and TRBJ2-1, the full variable domain is GAGVSQSPSNKVTEKGKDVELRCDPISGHTALYWYRQSLGQGLEFLIYFQGNSAPDKSGLPSDRFSAERTGGSVSTLTIQRTQQEDSAVYLCASSLRLARTSYNEQFFGPGTRLTVL.

This clonotype was recorded a few times. This chain connects TRBV7-8 to TRBJ2-5; 8 positions agree with TRBD2. The tail of the sequence fits TRBJ2-1 better, so the J call may be wrong. CDR1 SGHVS and CDR2 FQNEAQ come from the germline V gene. The CDR3 contains 17 residues. CDR3 residues: CASSFTLTSGVSNEQFF. The DNA for the CDR3 is TGTGCCAGCAGCTTCACTCTAACTAGCGGAGTCTCCAATGAGCAGTTCTTC.

This clonotype was seen just once. The CDR3 bases are TGCAGTGCTAGAGATCTGGGGAGCGGGGGGGCCGACAATGAGCAGTTCTTC. It specifies CSARDLGSGGADNEQFF. This sequence joins TRBV20-1 and TRBJ2-1; 10 bases are a match to TRBD2. Germline CDR1 reads DFQATT; CDR2 reads SNEGSKA (reference sequence). The CDR3 is made up of 17 amino acids. Losses at the gene ends were 0 bases for V and 5 bases for J; bases not matched to a gene: 10.

This clonotype occurred many times. V gene TRBV7-9 combines with J gene TRBJ2-3, with D possibly matching TRBD2 (5 bases). In germline, CDR1 is SEHNR, CDR2 FQNEAQ (reference sequence). CDR3 length: 14 residues. With 5 bases removed from V and 2 bases from J, the gap between germline ends came to 11 bases. The CDR3 reads CASSPTMVTDTQYF. The DNA for the CDR3 is TGTGCCAGCAGCCCGACTATGGTCACAGATACGCAGTATTTT.

This clonotype was seen more than once but under ten times. The chain joins TRBV2 to TRBJ2-5; tentatively, D is TRBD1 (5 bases). Germline lookup yields CDR1 SNHLY and CDR2 FYNNEI. Deletions cut 2 bases from V and 2 bases from J, with 18 bases between. The CDR3 runs to 17 residues. The CDR3 here is CASSEPSTEQLQETQYF. The CDR3 bases are TGTGCCAGCAGTGAACCCTCGACAGAGCAACTTCAAGAGACCCAGTACTTC. Drawing the rest from reference TRBV2 and TRBJ2-5, the complete variable domain is EPEVTQTPSHQVTQMGQEVILRCVPISNHLYFYWYRQILGQKVEFLVSFYNNEISEKSEIFDDQFSVERPDGSNFTLKIRSTKLEDSAMYFCASSEPSTEQLQETQYFGPGTRLLVL.

The rearrangement uses TRBV12-5 and TRBJ2-3; TRBD1 matches 7 bases. Germline-derived CDR1 and CDR2 are LGHNT and FRNRAP. Trimming at V came to 7 bases and at J to 0 bases, leaving 16 bases not matched to a gene. The CDR3 contains 18 residues. The CDR3 region is CASDSGTATLTSTDTQYF. The CDR3 DNA reads TGTGCTAGTGACTCGGGGACAGCGACCCTCACTAGCACAGATACGCAGTATTTT.

The table lists this clonotype with a few counts. Sequence at one end of the junction differs from germline and may be a read error. V is TRBV7-9 and J is TRBJ2-5, with TRBD2 matching over 14 bases. Germline-derived CDR1 and CDR2 are SEHNR and FQNEAQ (reference sequence). The CDR3 consists of 14 residues. CDR3 protein: CASSKTSGRGSVLF. The CDR3 DNA reads as TGTGCCAGCAGCAAGACTAGCGGGAGGGGTTCGGTCCTCTTC.

In nucleotides, the CDR3 is TGTGCCAGCAGCTCCCTATTCGGGCAGGGGAGTCAAGAGACCCAGTACTTC. Protein: CASSSLFGQGSQETQYF. The J gene is TRBJ2-5, the V gene TRBV7-8, with a possible D match to TRBD1 (6 bases). Germline values: CDR1 SGHVS, CDR2 FQNEAQ. This CDR3 comprises 17 residues. V lost 4 bases and J lost 2, with 20 bases in between.

This sequence joins TRBV4-1 and TRBJ2-7, with 7 nucleotides matching TRBD2. Germline V CDR1 and CDR2: MGHRA, YSYEKL. The CDR3 spans 14 residues. Trimming at V came to 4 bases and at J to 7 bases, leaving 10 bases not matched to a gene. The CDR3 nucleotides are TGCGCCAGCAGCCCTCTAGCGGAGCCGCAAGAGCAGTACTTC. This gives the protein CASSPLAEPQEQYF.